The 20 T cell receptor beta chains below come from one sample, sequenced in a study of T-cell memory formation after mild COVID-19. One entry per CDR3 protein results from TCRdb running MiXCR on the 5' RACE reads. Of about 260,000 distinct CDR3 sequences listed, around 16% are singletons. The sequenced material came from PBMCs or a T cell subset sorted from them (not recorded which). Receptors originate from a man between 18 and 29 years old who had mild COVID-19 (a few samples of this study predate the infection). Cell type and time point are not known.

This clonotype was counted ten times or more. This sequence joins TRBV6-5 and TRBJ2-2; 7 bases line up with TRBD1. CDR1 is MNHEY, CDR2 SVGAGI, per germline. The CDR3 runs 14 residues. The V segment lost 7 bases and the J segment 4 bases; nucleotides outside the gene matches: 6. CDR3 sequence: CASTLNRGTGELFF. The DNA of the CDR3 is TGTGCCAGCACCCTCAACAGGGGCACCGGGGAGCTGTTTTTT.

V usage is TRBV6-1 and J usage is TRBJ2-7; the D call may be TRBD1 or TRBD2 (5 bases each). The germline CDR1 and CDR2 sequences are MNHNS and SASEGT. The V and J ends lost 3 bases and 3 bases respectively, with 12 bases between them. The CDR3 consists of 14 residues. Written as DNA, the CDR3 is TGTGCCAGCAGTGAGTGGGACCTAGGCTACGAGCAGTACTTC. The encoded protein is CASSEWDLGYEQYF.

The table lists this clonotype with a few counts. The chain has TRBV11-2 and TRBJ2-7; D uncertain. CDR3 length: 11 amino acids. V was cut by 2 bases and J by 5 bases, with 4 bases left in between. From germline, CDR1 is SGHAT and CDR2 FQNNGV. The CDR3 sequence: CASSLLNEQYV. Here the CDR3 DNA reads TGTGCCAGCAGCTTATTGAACGAGCAGTACGTC.

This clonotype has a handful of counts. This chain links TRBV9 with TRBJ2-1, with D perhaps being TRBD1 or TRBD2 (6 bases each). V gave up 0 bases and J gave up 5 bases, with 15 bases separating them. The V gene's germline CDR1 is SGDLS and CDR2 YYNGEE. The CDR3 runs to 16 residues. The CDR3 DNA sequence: TGTGCCAGCAGCGTAGGTAGGGGGACTCTAGACAATGAGCAGTTCTTC. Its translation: CASSVGRGTLDNEQFF.

This CDR3 is CASSFSGSFEQYV. The CDR3 region has the DNA TGTGCCAGCTCTTTCTCGGGGAGTTTCGAGCAGTACGTC. The rearrangement links TRBV6-1 to TRBJ2-7; maybe TRBD2 (5 bases). V was shortened by 8 bases and J by 6 bases, with 17 bases between the two germline ends. The germline V gene encodes CDR1 MNHNS and CDR2 SASEGT. The CDR3 sequence is 13 residues long.

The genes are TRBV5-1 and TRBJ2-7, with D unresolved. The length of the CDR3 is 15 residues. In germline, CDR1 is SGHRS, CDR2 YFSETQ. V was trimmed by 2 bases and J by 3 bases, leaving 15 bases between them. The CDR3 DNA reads TGCGCCAGCAGCTTACTGGAACAAGGGATCTACGAGCAGTACTTC. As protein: CASSLLEQGIYEQYF.

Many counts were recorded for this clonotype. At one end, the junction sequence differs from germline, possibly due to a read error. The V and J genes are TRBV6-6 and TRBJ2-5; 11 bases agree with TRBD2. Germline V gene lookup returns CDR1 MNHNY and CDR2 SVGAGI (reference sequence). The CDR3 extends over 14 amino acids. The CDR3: CASSLAGGQETQYF. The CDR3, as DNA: TGCGCCAGCAGTTTAGCGGGGGGGCAAGAGACCCAGTACTTC.

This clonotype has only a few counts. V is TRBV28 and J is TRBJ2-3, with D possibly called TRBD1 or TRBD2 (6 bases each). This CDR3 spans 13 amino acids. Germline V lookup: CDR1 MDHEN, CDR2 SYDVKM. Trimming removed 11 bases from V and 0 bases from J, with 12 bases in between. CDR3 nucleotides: TGTGCCTCGGGGGCGACTAGCACAGATACGCAGTATTTT. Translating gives CASGATSTDTQYF.

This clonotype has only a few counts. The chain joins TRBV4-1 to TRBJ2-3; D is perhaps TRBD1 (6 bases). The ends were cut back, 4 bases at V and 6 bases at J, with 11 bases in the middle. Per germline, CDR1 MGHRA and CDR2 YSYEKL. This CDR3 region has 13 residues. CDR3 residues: CASSPGTKDTQYF. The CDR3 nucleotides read TGCGCCAGCAGCCCCGGGACAAAGGATACGCAGTATTTT.

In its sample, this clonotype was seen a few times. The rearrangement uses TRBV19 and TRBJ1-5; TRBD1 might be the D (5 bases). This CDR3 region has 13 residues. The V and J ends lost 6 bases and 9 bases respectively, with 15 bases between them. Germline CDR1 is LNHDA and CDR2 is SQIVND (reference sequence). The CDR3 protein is CASRDGGVRPQHF. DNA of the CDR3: TGTGCCAGTAGGGACGGAGGGGTTCGGCCCCAGCATTTT.

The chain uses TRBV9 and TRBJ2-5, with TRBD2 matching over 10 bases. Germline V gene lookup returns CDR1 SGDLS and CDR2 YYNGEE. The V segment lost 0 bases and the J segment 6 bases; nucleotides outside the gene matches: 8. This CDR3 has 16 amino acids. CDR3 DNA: TGTGCCAGCAGCGTAGAAGCGGGGGGGCCTATGAAGACCCAGTACTTC. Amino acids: CASSVEAGGPMKTQYF.

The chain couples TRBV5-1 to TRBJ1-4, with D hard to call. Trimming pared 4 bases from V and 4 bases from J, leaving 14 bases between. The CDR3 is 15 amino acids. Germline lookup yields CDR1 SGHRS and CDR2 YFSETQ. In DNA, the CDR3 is TGCGCCAGCAGCCCCACACCAGGTCTTAATGAAAAACTGTTTTTT. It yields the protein CASSPTPGLNEKLFF. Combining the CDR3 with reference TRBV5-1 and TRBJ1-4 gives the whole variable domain KAGVTQTPRYLIKTRGQQVTLSCSPISGHRSVSWYQQTPGQGLQFLFEYFSETQRNKGNFPGRFSGRQFSNSRSEMNVSTLELGDSALYLCASSPTPGLNEKLFFGSGTQLSVL.

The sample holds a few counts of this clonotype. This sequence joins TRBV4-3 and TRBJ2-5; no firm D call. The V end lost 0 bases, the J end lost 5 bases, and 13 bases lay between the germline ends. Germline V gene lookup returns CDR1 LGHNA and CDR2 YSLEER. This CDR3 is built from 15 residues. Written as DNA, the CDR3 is TGCGCCAGCAGCCAAGAGGCCAACCGCCCGGAGACCCAGTACTTC. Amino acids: CASSQEANRPETQYF.

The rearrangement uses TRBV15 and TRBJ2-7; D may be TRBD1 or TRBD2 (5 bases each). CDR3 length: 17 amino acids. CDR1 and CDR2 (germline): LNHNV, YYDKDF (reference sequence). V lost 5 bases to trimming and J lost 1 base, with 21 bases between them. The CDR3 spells CATSDYVRDGASYEQYF. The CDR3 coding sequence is TGTGCCACCAGCGACTACGTCAGGGACGGGGCTTCCTACGAGCAGTACTTC. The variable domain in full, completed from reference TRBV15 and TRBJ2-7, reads DAMVIQNPRYQVTQFGKPVTLSCSQTLNHNVMYWYQQKSSQAPKLLFHYYDKDFNNEADTPDNFQSRRPNTSFCFLDIRSPGLGDTAMYLCATSDYVRDGASYEQYFGPGTRLTVT.

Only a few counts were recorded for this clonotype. CDR3 coding DNA: TGCGCCAGCAGCTTGGGTTTAGTCTCCCAAGAGACCCAGTACTTC. It codes for CASSLGLVSQETQYF. The chain is built from TRBV5-1 and TRBJ2-5, with D unresolved. Trimming cost V 0 bases and J 1 base, with 10 bases left between them. This CDR3 comprises 15 residues. Germline lookup yields CDR1 SGHRS and CDR2 YFSETQ.

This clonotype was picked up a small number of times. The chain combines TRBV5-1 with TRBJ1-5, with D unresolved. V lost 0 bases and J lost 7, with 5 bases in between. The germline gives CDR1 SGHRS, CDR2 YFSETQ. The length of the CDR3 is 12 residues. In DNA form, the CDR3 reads TGCGCCAGCAGCTTGGCCGTCCAGCCCCAGCATTTT. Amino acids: CASSLAVQPQHF.

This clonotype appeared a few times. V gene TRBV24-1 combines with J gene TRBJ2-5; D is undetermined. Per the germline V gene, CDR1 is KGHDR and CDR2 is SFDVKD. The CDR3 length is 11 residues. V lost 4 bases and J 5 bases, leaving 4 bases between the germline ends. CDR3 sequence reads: CATSEGETQYF. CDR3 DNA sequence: TGTGCCACCAGTGAGGGGGAGACCCAGTACTTC.

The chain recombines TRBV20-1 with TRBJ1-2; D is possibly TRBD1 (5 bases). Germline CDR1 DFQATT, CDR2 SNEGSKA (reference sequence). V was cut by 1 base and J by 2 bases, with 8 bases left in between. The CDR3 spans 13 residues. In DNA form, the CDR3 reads TGCAGTGCTAGAGTCCCAGGGAACTATGGCTACACCTTC. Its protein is CSARVPGNYGYTF.

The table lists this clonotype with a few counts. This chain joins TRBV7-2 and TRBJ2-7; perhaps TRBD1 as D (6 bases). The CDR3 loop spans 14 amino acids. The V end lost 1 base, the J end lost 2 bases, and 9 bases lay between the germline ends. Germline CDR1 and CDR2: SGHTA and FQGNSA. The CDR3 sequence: CASSLGQATYEQYF. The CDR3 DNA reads TGTGCCAGCAGCTTAGGACAGGCGACCTACGAGCAGTACTTC. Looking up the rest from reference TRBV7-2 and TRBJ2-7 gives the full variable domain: GAGVSQSPSNKVTEKGKDVELRCDPISGHTALYWYRQSLGQGLEFLIYFQGNSAPDKSGLPSDRFSAERTGGSVSTLTIQRTQQEDSAVYLCASSLGQATYEQYFGPGTRLTVT.

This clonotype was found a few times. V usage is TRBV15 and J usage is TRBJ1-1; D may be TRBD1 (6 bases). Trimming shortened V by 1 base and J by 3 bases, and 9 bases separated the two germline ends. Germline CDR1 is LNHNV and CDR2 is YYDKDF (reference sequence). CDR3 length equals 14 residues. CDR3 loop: CATSRVPGDTEAFF. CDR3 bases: TGTGCCACCAGCAGAGTTCCAGGGGACACTGAAGCTTTCTTT.